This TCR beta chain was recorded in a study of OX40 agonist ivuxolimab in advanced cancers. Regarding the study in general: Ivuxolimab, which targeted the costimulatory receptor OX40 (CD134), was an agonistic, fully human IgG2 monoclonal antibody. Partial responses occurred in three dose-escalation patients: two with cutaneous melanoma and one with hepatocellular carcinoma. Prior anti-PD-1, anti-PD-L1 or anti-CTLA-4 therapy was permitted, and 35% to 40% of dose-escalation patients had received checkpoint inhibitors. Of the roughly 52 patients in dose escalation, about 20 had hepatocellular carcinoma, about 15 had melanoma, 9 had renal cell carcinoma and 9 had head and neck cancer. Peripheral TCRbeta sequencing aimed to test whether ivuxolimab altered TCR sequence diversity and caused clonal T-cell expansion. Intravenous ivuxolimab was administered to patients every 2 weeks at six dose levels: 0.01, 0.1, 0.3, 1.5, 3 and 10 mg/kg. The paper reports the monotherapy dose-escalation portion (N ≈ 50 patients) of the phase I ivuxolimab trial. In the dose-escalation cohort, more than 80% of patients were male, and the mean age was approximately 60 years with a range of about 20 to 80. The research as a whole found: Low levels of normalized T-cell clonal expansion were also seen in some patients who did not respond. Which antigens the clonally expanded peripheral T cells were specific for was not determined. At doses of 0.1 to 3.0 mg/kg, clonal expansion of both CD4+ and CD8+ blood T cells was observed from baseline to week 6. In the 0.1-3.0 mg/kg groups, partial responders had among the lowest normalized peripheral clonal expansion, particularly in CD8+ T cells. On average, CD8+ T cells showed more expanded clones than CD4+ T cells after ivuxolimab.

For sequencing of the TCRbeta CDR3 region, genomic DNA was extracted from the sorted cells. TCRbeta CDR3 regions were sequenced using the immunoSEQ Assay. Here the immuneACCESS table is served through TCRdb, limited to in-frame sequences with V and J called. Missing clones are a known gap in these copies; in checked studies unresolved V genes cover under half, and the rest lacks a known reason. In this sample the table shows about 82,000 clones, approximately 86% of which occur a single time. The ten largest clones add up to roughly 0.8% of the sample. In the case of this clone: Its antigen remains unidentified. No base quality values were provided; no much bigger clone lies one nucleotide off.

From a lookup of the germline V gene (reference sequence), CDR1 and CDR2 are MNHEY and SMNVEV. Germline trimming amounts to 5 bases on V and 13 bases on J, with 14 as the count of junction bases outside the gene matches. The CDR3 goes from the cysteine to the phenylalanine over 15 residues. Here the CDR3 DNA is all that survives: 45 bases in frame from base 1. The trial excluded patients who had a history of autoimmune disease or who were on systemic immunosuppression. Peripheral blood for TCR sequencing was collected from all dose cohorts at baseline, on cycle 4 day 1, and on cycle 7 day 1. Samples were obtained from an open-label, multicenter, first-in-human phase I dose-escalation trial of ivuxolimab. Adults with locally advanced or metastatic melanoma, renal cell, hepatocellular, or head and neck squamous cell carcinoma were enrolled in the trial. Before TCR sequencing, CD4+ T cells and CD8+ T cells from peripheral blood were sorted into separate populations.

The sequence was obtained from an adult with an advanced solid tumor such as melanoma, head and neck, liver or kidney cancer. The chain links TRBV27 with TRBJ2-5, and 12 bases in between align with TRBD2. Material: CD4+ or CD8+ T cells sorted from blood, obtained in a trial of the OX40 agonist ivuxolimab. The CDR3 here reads CASSAMTSGSLTPYF. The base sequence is TGTGCCAGCAGTGCCATGACTAGCGGGAGCCTTACGCCGTACTTC.